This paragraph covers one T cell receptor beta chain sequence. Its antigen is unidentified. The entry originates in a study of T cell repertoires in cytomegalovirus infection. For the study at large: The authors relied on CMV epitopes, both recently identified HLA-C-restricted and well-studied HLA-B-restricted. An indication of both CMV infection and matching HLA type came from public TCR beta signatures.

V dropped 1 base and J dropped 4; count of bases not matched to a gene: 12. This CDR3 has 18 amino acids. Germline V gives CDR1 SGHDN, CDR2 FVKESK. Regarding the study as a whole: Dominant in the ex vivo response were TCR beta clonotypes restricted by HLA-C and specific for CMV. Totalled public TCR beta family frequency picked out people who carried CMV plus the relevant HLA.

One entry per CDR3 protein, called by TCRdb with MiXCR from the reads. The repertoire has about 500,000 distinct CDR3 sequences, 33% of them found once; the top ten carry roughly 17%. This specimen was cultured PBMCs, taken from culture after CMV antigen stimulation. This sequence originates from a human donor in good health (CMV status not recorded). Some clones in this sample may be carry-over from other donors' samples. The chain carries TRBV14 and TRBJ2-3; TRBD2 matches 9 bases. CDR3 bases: TGTGCCAGCAGCCAAGTTCCTAGCGGGAAGGGTTCCGCAGATACGCAGTATTTT. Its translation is CASSQVPSGKGSADTQYF.